Listed below are T cell receptor beta chains from one sample, sequenced in a study of shared clonotypes between healthy human individuals. Sequencing used immunoSEQ multiplex PCR; TCRdb keeps in-frame clones, though not all of them. The table records hundreds of thousands of clones, about 95% of them present only once. Source material: naive CD8+ T cells sorted from blood. These receptors were taken from a woman in her 30s in good health. Both conserved end residues are part of each CDR3. Fields, in order: CDR3 length, D gene, J gene, V gene, clone size, CDR3 protein, CDR3 DNA. D genes are given only for firm matches. Size is omitted from some rows. Given values are once, few, many or a class for expanded clones.

18 | NA | TRBJ2-6 | TRBV2 | NA | CASNTRYRPNSGANVLTF | TGTGCCAGCAATACCCGGTACAGACCTAATTCTGGGGCCAACGTCCTGACTTTC
17 | TRBD2 | TRBJ2-7 | TRBV4-1 | NA | CASSQEFLAGPYYEQYF | TGCGCCAGCAGCCAAGAGTTTCTAGCGGGACCCTACTACGAGCAGTACTTC
14 | NA | TRBJ2-7 | TRBV13 | NA | CASSFSGAVNEQYF | TGTGCCAGCAGCTTTTCCGGGGCGGTGAACGAGCAGTACTTC
16 | TRBD2 | TRBJ2-7 | TRBV6-5 | NA | CASSYKGLAAGYEQYF | TGTGCCAGCAGTTACAAAGGACTAGCGGCTGGGTACGAGCAGTACTTC
13 | NA | TRBJ1-1 | TRBV2 | NA | CASRATGNTEAFF | TGTGCCAGCAGGGCGACAGGTAACACTGAAGCTTTCTTT
15 | NA | TRBJ2-1 | TRBV7-3 | NA | CASSLWDSTFDEQFF | TGTGCCAGCAGCTTATGGGATTCGACGTTCGATGAGCAGTTCTTC
15 | NA | TRBJ2-7 | TRBV29-1 | NA | CSVEDSSTLSYEQYF | TGCAGCGTTGAAGATTCCTCCACCCTCTCCTACGAGCAGTACTTC
13 | NA | TRBJ1-4 | TRBV5-6 | NA | CASSPPSDPHLFF | TGTGCCAGCAGCCCGCCAAGTGACCCCCATCTGTTTTTT
14 | TRBD1 | TRBJ2-7 | TRBV19 | NA | CASSDRGSSYEQYF | TGTGCCAGTAGTGACAGGGGGAGCTCCTACGAGCAGTACTTC
11 | NA | TRBJ1-1 | TRBV7-8 | once | CASSLSSEAFF | TGTGCCAGCAGCTTATCTTCTGAAGCTTTCTTT
14 | NA | TRBJ2-7 | TRBV7-6 | NA | CASSLRGFGNEQYF | TGTGCCAGCAGCTTACGAGGGTTCGGAAACGAGCAGTACTTC
14 | NA | TRBJ1-2 | TRBV5-4 | NA | CASSLDGSSYGYTF | TGTGCCAGCAGTTTGGATGGCAGCAGCTATGGCTACACCTTC
15 | NA | TRBJ2-2 | TRBV9 | NA | CASSTEPANTGELFF | TGTGCCAGCAGCACCGAACCCGCGAACACCGGGGAGCTGTTTTTT
14 | NA | TRBJ2-7 | TRBV2 | once | CASSENSRSYEQYF | TGTGCCAGCAGTGAGAACTCGCGCTCCTACGAGCAGTACTTC
15 | TRBD2 | TRBJ2-7 | TRBV27 | NA | CASSEAGDLTYEQYF | TGTGCCAGCAGCGAAGCGGGAGACCTAACCTACGAGCAGTACTTC
22 | TRBD2 | TRBJ2-1 | TRBV19 | NA | CASSIDLGVYTGGLVVYNEQFF | TGTGCCAGTAGTATAGATCTGGGGGTGTACACCGGCGGACTAGTGGTCTACAATGAGCAGTTCTTC
13 | NA | TRBJ2-2 | TRBV7-7 | NA | CASPGTRTGELFF | TGTGCCAGCCCCGGGACACGCACCGGGGAGCTGTTTTTT
13 | NA | TRBJ2-3 | TRBV11-2 | NA | CASSFPHTDTQYF | TGTGCCAGCAGCTTCCCCCACACAGATACGCAGTATTTT
16 | NA | TRBJ2-1 | TRBV5-6 | NA | CASSLEGGGSYNEQFF | TGTGCCAGCAGCTTGGAAGGTGGAGGGTCCTACAATGAGCAGTTCTTC
17 | TRBD2 | TRBJ2-7 | TRBV28 | NA | CASREGTSGRGPYEQYF | TGTGCCAGCAGGGAGGGGACTAGCGGGAGAGGGCCCTACGAGCAGTACTTC
15 | TRBD2 | TRBJ2-7 | TRBV28 | NA | CASSPRLAGDYEQYF | TGTGCCAGCAGTCCAAGACTAGCGGGGGACTACGAGCAGTACTTC
15 | TRBD2 | TRBJ2-3 | TRBV6-5 | NA | CASSSLAGVGDTQYF | TGTGCCAGCAGTTCTCTAGCGGGGGTTGGGGATACGCAGTATTTT
14 | TRBD1 | TRBJ1-5 | TRBV2 | NA | CASTIGQGNQPQHF | TGTGCCAGCACTATCGGACAGGGGAATCAGCCCCAGCATTTT
15 | TRBD2 | TRBJ2-2 | TRBV27 | NA | CASSSSRERGGELFF | TGTGCCAGCAGTTCGTCCAGGGAGCGGGGCGGGGAGCTGTTTTTT
14 | NA | TRBJ2-3 | TRBV27 | NA | CASSVTPFTDTQYF | TGTGCCAGCAGTGTGACCCCTTTCACAGATACGCAGTATTTT
15 | TRBD2 | TRBJ2-5 | TRBV28 | once | CASSPPLAGEETQYF | TGTGCCAGCAGCCCCCCCCTAGCGGGAGAAGAGACCCAGTACTTC
15 | NA | TRBJ2-3 | TRBV10-3 | NA | CAIASQARRGDTQYF | TGTGCCATCGCCTCTCAGGCACGCAGGGGAGATACGCAGTATTTT
18 | TRBD1 | TRBJ2-3 | TRBV9 | few | CASTPTGGLSGYTDTQYF | TGTGCCAGCACCCCGACAGGGGGCCTAAGCGGGTATACAGATACGCAGTATTTT
13 | NA | TRBJ1-1 | TRBV5-4 | once | CASSIQGDTEAFF | TGTGCCAGCAGCATACAAGGAGACACTGAAGCTTTCTTT
16 | TRBD1 | TRBJ2-5 | TRBV5-1 | NA | CASSLEVDRGGETQYF | TGCGCCAGCAGCTTGGAAGTGGACAGGGGAGGGGAGACCCAGTACTTC
15 | NA | TRBJ1-1 | TRBV5-4 | NA | CASSTGGTENTEAFF | TGTGCCAGCAGCACCGGGGGTACGGAGAACACTGAAGCTTTCTTT
12 | TRBD1 | TRBJ2-2 | TRBV2 | NA | CASAGGIGELFF | TGTGCCAGCGCAGGGGGTATCGGGGAGCTGTTTTTT
14 | TRBD2 | TRBJ2-7 | TRBV13 | NA | CASSLSGRALEQYF | TGTGCCAGCAGCTTATCCGGGAGGGCCCTCGAGCAGTACTTC
15 | NA | TRBJ2-7 | TRBV28 | NA | CASSLPKNRDYEQYF | TGTGCCAGCAGTTTACCCAAAAACCGGGACTACGAGCAGTACTTC
11 | NA | TRBJ2-1 | TRBV10-2 | NA | CASSTDGKQFF | TGCGCCAGCAGTACAGACGGGAAACAGTTCTTC
12 | NA | TRBJ2-1 | TRBV11-2 | NA | CASSLVQGGQFF | TGTGCCAGCAGCTTAGTGCAGGGTGGGCAGTTCTTC
14 | NA | TRBJ2-1 | TRBV9 | NA | CASSSRGIYNEQFF | TGTGCCAGCAGCTCCCGGGGCATCTACAATGAGCAGTTCTTC
15 | TRBD2 | TRBJ2-5 | TRBV11-2 | NA | CASSSTGTRGETQYF | TGTGCCAGCAGCTCCACCGGGACTAGGGGAGAGACCCAGTACTTC
13 | NA | TRBJ2-5 | TRBV9 | NA | CASSVDSQETQYF | TGTGCCAGCAGCGTGGACAGTCAAGAGACCCAGTACTTC
14 | NA | TRBJ2-7 | TRBV14 | NA | CASNNGIFFYEQYF | TGTGCCAGCAACAACGGGATCTTTTTCTACGAGCAGTACTTC
14 | TRBD2 | TRBJ2-1 | TRBV29-1 | NA | CSVVGLAGHNEQFF | TGCAGCGTTGTGGGACTAGCGGGCCACAATGAGCAGTTCTTC
15 | NA | TRBJ1-2 | TRBV27 | once | CASSLTILQAHGYTF | TGTGCCAGCAGTTTAACGATCCTACAGGCTCATGGCTACACCTTC
14 | NA | TRBJ1-2 | TRBV29-1 | once | CSAPGPGNHYGYTF | TGCAGCGCCCCCGGCCCCGGGAATCACTATGGCTACACCTTC
13 | NA | TRBJ1-2 | TRBV27 | once | CASSLGTSYGYTF | TGTGCCAGCAGTTTGGGCACGAGCTATGGCTACACCTTC
16 | TRBD1 | TRBJ1-3 | TRBV11-2 | NA | CASSLGGGFSGNTIYF | TGTGCCAGCAGCTTAGGAGGGGGCTTCTCTGGAAACACCATATATTTT
15 | TRBD2 | TRBJ2-7 | TRBV6-5 | NA | CASRPLAGGLSEQYF | TGTGCCAGCAGACCACTAGCGGGAGGGCTCTCCGAGCAGTACTTC
18 | NA | TRBJ2-7 | TRBV4-1 | NA | CASSQDLPTPSFSYEQYF | TGCGCCAGCAGCCAAGATTTACCCACACCTAGCTTCTCCTACGAGCAGTACTTC
15 | TRBD1 | TRBJ2-7 | TRBV4-1 | NA | CASSPKWTGTYEQYF | TGCGCCAGCAGCCCCAAATGGACAGGGACCTACGAGCAGTACTTC
18 | TRBD1 | TRBJ1-4 | TRBV27 | NA | CASSLTGTLLQTNEKLFF | TGTGCCAGCAGCCTGACAGGGACCCTTCTTCAGACTAATGAAAAACTGTTTTTT